The 10 T cell receptor beta chains below all came from one sample that was sequenced in a study of blood T cell repertoires in COVID-19. Profiled with immunoSEQ multiplex PCR; TCRdb holds only in-frame clones, not every one. The top ten clones hold roughly 2% of a sample with more than 200,000 clones, 70% to 90% of them seen once. Source material: peripheral blood. The receptors were sampled from a young man with active or convalescent COVID-19.

The CDR3 bases are TGTGCCAGCAGTAGGAGAGGCACTGAAGCTTTCTTT. This encodes CASSRRGTEAFF. The V call is TRBV6-5, the J call TRBJ1-1, with D hard to call. CDR1 and CDR2 (germline): MNHEY, SVGAGI. V lost 5 bases and J 4 bases, leaving 8 bases between the germline ends. This CDR3 has 12 amino acids.

V is TRBV3-1 (or the pseudogene TRBV3-2) and J is TRBJ2-7; maybe TRBD1 (7 bases). V lost 4 bases to trimming and J lost 7 bases, with 14 bases between them. The V gene's germline CDR1 is LGHDT and CDR2 YNNKEL (reference sequence). The CDR3 runs 13 residues. CDR3 sequence reads: CASSPLPGGEQYF. The DNA for the CDR3 is TGTGCCAGCAGCCCTCTACCAGGGGGGGAGCAGTACTTC.

This sequence joins TRBV27 and TRBJ2-7; 7 nucleotides align to TRBD1. The V gene's germline CDR1 is MNHEY and CDR2 SMNVEV (reference sequence). This CDR3 spans 14 amino acids. After removal of 2 bases from V and 2 bases from J, the junction contained 3 bases not matched to a gene. The CDR3, as DNA: TGTGCCAGCAGTTTAAAGGGGGCCCCCTACGAGCAGTACTTC. Its translation: CASSLKGAPYEQYF.

The chain carries TRBV3-1 (or the pseudogene TRBV3-2) and TRBJ2-3, with TRBD2 matching over 9 bases. The CDR3 sequence is 15 residues long. Per germline, CDR1 LGHDT and CDR2 YNNKEL (reference sequence). Trimming took 3 bases from V and 2 from J; bases not matched to a gene: 3. The CDR3 spells CASSHAGGPTDTQYF. The CDR3 region has the DNA TGTGCCAGCAGCCACGCGGGGGGGCCCACAGATACGCAGTATTTT.

The chain has TRBV2 and TRBJ2-1; 7 bases agree with TRBD2. The CDR3 has 16 residues. CDR1 and CDR2 from the germline V gene are SNHLY and FYNNEI. V trimming: 6 bases; J trimming: 2 bases; junction bases outside the gene matches: 10. CDR3 DNA: TGTGCCAGCAGAACCGCTGGCAGCGGGGCCTACAATGAGCAGTTCTTC. Translated, it gives CASRTAGSGAYNEQFF.

The chain recombines TRBV11-2 with TRBJ2-1; 7 bases are a match to TRBD2. V lost 5 bases, J lost 4 bases, and 14 bases stayed unmatched. Germline CDR1 is SGHAT and CDR2 is FQNNGV. CDR3 length: 17 residues. The chain's CDR3 is CASSTPLGLKKYNEQFF. The CDR3 DNA reads TGTGCCAGCAGCACGCCCTTGGGACTAAAAAAGTACAATGAGCAGTTCTTC.

The V and J genes are TRBV19 and TRBJ2-7; TRBD1 aligns across 11 bases. The CDR3 is made up of 15 amino acids. Trimming removed 6 bases from V and 5 bases from J; junction bases left unmatched: 9. Germline V gene sequence: CDR1 LNHDA, CDR2 SQIVND (reference sequence). The CDR3 is CASSKGGTGGNEQYF. The DNA of the CDR3 is TGTGCCAGTAGCAAAGGCGGGACAGGGGGGAACGAGCAGTACTTC.

The genes are TRBV3-1 (or the pseudogene TRBV3-2) and TRBJ2-1, with D hard to call. Trimming removed 6 bases at V and 7 bases at J, with 7 bases between. The CDR3 has 11 residues. Per germline, CDR1 LGHDT and CDR2 YNNKEL (reference sequence). The chain's CDR3 is CASRELNEQFF. The CDR3 nucleotides read TGTGCCAGCAGGGAGCTAAATGAGCAGTTCTTC.

This chain links TRBV18 with TRBJ1-5; maybe TRBD1 (5 bases). Trimming took off 6 bases at V and 0 bases at J, with 6 bases between the two ends. CDR3 length: 13 residues. The germline gives CDR1 KGHSH, CDR2 LQKENI. The CDR3: CASSDNSNQPQHF. CDR3 in DNA: TGTGCCAGCTCGGACAATAGCAATCAGCCCCAGCATTTT.

The genes are TRBV7-9 and TRBJ2-1; D possibly corresponds to TRBD2 (7 bases). CDR1 SEHNR and CDR2 FQNEAQ come from the germline V gene (reference sequence). V was pared by 0 bases and J by 7 bases, with 16 bases between. The CDR3 runs to 16 residues. The CDR3 here is CASSLAGGLIGNEQFF. Here the CDR3 DNA reads TGTGCCAGCAGCTTAGCGGGGGGGCTTATCGGTAATGAGCAGTTCTTC. The whole variable domain, remainder taken from reference TRBV7-9 and TRBJ2-1, is DTGVSQNPRHKITKRGQNVTFRCDPISEHNRLYWYRQTLGQGPEFLTYFQNEAQLEKSRLLSDRFSAERPKGSFSTLEIQRTEQGDSAMYLCASSLAGGLIGNEQFFGPGTRLTVL.